Detailed here is one T cell receptor beta chain. No antigen is known for it. The data stem from a study of T-cell reconstitution after alpha-beta-depleted transplantation in children. Study-wide points: Among T cells one year after transplant, newly produced cells accounted for most counts and diversity. After transplant, high TCRbeta diversity at day 60 in some patients arose from surviving recipient T cells and thymic progenitors. Approximately two months post-transplant, alpha-beta T cells reportedly originated from several hundred expanded graft clones.

For TCRbeta, the library was prepared with unique molecular identifiers. TCRdb reanalysed the PCR reads using MiXCR and keeps one entry per CDR3 protein. Altogether hundreds of thousands of distinct CDR3 sequences are present, 15% to 20% being singletons, with the ten largest covering about 41%. The V segment lost 0 bases and the J segment 7 bases; nucleotides outside the gene matches: 3. Germline V gene lookup returns CDR1 SGHRS and CDR2 YFSETQ. The CDR3 extends over 13 amino acids. The source of this sequence is a male patient under 10 years old who had a stem cell transplant for acute lymphoblastic leukemia, so the T cells may come from the graft donor. The sequences come from PBMCs, mostly from graft donor cells, collected 360 days after TCRalphabeta/CD19-depleted stem cell transplant. The chain is built from TRBV5-1 and TRBJ1-1, with TRBD1 identical over 7 bases. The CDR3, as DNA: TGCGCCAGCAGCTTGGGAGACAGGGTTGAAGCTTTCTTT. This sequence encodes CASSLGDRVEAFF.